This section outlines one T cell receptor beta chain sequence together with its context. The sample comes from a study of blood T cell repertoires in COVID-19. Across the study: Sites across the United States, Italy and Spain contributed samples from acute and convalescent COVID-19. Sources were T cells, B-cell-depleted T cells, or PBMCs; the material itself was cDNA or gDNA.

This CDR3 has 19 amino acids. The germline CDR1 and CDR2 sequences are LNHDA and SQIVND (reference sequence). Deletions cut 6 bases from V and 2 bases from J, with 28 bases between. As originally analysed: Amplification of reference gene primers was used by the study to estimate nucleated cell counts. Only in-frame clones appear in the TCRdb table, and some are missing; sequencing was by immunoSEQ multiplex PCR. The D gene and trimming were derived from the DNA, and the V and J assignments and clone size from that table. Seen here are around 68,000 clones, about 81% observed once, and the top ten hold 9.2%.

The sequence was collected from a human donor in a cohort sampled during active COVID-19. Sequenced input: peripheral blood. The chain uses TRBV19 and TRBJ1-2, with D tentatively TRBD1 (6 bases). The CDR3 nucleotides read TGTGCCAGTAGAACAACACGCGTCACAGGGCCTTCACAGAACTATGGCTACACCTTC. Translated: CASRTTRVTGPSQNYGYTF.